Following are 32 T cell receptor beta chains from one sample sequenced in a study of beta chain features in type 1 diabetes. All of the isolated RNA was reverse transcribed, so expressed TCRB transcripts were sequenced. Data came from immunoSEQ multiplex PCR; TCRdb stores just in-frame clones and leaves some out. Among around 500,000 clones listed, more than 9.5% were seen once. The specimen was naive CD4+ T cells from blood. The origin of the receptors is a woman aged 18-29 years in good health.

The chain uses TRBV4-1 and TRBJ1-2; 8 bases line up with TRBD1. The CDR3 is 14 amino acids. CDR1 and CDR2 (germline): MGHRA, YSYEKL. V lost 6 bases, J lost 0 bases, and 3 bases stayed unmatched. CDR3 amino acids: CASRLTGANYGYTF. The CDR3 DNA reads as TGCGCCAGCAGGCTGACAGGGGCTAACTATGGCTACACCTTC.

This clone was observed a few times. The genes are TRBV25-1 and TRBJ1-4, with D maybe TRBD1 (5 bases). V dropped 3 bases and J dropped 8 bases, with 10 bases sitting between them. CDR1 MGHDK and CDR2 SYGVNS come from the germline V gene. The CDR3 totals 13 residues. CDR3 bases: TGTGCCAGCAGTGAGGGGCGGCGGGAAAAACTGTTTTTT. Translation gives CASSEGRREKLFF.

The chain is built from TRBV28 and TRBJ1-4, with D unclear. Germline assignment: CDR1 MDHEN and CDR2 SYDVKM. V shed 4 bases and J shed 7 bases, with 4 bases lying between them. This CDR3 is 11 amino acids long. The CDR3 DNA reads TGTGCCAGCAGTTGGACTGAAAAACTGTTTTTT. This sequence encodes CASSWTEKLFF.

This clone occurred a few times. The sample carries other DNA sequences with the same CDR3. The chain links TRBV7-2 to TRBJ2-1; D uncertain. The CDR3 length is 13 residues. Trimming removed 5 bases from V and 1 base from J, with 6 bases in between. Germline loops: CDR1 SGHTA, CDR2 FQGNSA. The CDR3 loop is CASSPGSYNEQFF. CDR3 bases: TGTGCCAGCAGCCCGGGTTCCTACAATGAGCAGTTCTTC.

This rearrangement joins TRBV28 to TRBJ2-7, with TRBD1 matching over 8 bases. Germline V gene sequence: CDR1 MDHEN, CDR2 SYDVKM. The CDR3 loop spans 14 amino acids. V was pared by 6 bases and J by 2 bases, with 6 bases of the junction left unmatched. The CDR3, as DNA: TGTGCCAGCAGATTGGACAGGGTAACCTACGAGCAGTACTTC. Residues: CASRLDRVTYEQYF.

This CDR3 is CASSLLAGYNEQFF. The CDR3 bases are TGTGCCAGCAGCTTGCTAGCGGGGTACAATGAGCAGTTCTTC. This chain joins TRBV5-6 and TRBJ2-1; 9 nucleotides align to TRBD2. The CDR3 extends over 14 amino acids. With 1 base clipped from V and 4 bases from J, the junction kept 0 bases outside the gene matches. Germline lookup yields CDR1 SGHDT and CDR2 YYEEEE.

The V call is TRBV6-5, the J call TRBJ2-3, with TRBD1 identical over 8 bases. Germline CDR1 is MNHEY and CDR2 is SVGAGI. J lost 3 bases, V lost 5 bases, and 7 bases had no gene match. This CDR3 has 15 residues. The CDR3 sequence: CASSGLDRETDTQYF. CDR3 DNA sequence: TGTGCCAGCAGTGGCCTGGACAGGGAGACAGATACGCAGTATTTT.

This chain joins TRBV5-1 and TRBJ2-7, with D perhaps assigned TRBD1 or TRBD2 (5 bases each). Germline V lookup: CDR1 SGHRS, CDR2 YFSETQ. The CDR3 extends over 9 amino acids. CDR3 in amino acids: CASSKGPDV. Here the CDR3 DNA reads TGCGCCAGCAGCAAGGGACCAGACGTC.

This clone was seen a few times. V usage is TRBV19 and J usage is TRBJ2-7; perhaps D is TRBD1 or TRBD2 (5 bases each). CDR3 size: 14 residues. Germline V gene sequence: CDR1 LNHDA, CDR2 SQIVND (reference sequence). Trimming took 3 bases from V and 3 from J, leaving 12 bases between them. CDR3 sequence (DNA): TGTGCCAGTAGTATCCAGTTGGGGGACTACGAGCAGTACGTC. Its translation is CASSIQLGDYEQYV.

This clone was counted a few times. The chain employs TRBV29-1 and TRBJ1-4; D uncertain. Germline CDR1 reads SQVTM; CDR2 reads ANQGSEA. Trimming left V 0 bases short and J 7 bases short, with 15 bases between. The length of the CDR3 is 15 residues. The CDR3 sequence: CSVEERIGLFEKLFF. CDR3 in DNA: TGCAGCGTTGAAGAAAGGATAGGACTGTTTGAAAAACTGTTTTTT.

This clone was recorded at least ten times. V usage is TRBV29-1 and J usage is TRBJ2-1, with 12 bases matching TRBD2. Losses at the gene ends were 6 bases for V and 2 bases for J; bases not matched to a gene: 2. The germline CDR1 and CDR2 sequences are SQVTM and ANQGSEA. This CDR3 spans 14 amino acids. CDR3 protein: CSVLAGGPYNEQFF. CDR3 coding DNA: TGCAGCGTCCTAGCGGGGGGGCCCTACAATGAGCAGTTCTTC.

The V call is TRBV7-2, the J call TRBJ2-3, with no clear D. CDR3 length: 12 residues. From germline, CDR1 is SGHTA and CDR2 FQGNSA. Trimming cost V 5 bases and J 3 bases, with 6 bases left between them. The CDR3 nucleotides are TGTGCCAGCAGCCCCAATACAGATACGCAGTATTTT. This sequence encodes CASSPNTDTQYF.

This clone was seen only a few times. This chain connects TRBV27 to TRBJ1-6; TRBD1 aligns across 8 bases. Germline assignment: CDR1 MNHEY and CDR2 SMNVEV (reference sequence). The CDR3 contains 14 residues. V lost 11 bases to trimming and J lost 6 bases; unmatched junction nucleotides: 9. CDR3 sequence: CASCRDRLNSPLHF. CDR3 DNA sequence: TGTGCCTCCTGTAGGGACAGGCTTAATTCACCCCTCCACTTT.

There are a few counts of this clone. V is TRBV6-1 and J is TRBJ2-3; tentative D call: TRBD1 (6 bases). The germline CDR1 and CDR2 sequences are MNHNS and SASEGT. This CDR3 is 14 amino acids long. V was clipped by 7 bases and J by 0 bases, with 11 bases between them. Written as DNA, the CDR3 is TGTGCCAGCATCAGGGGAGTGAGCACAGATACGCAGTATTTT. Encoded protein: CASIRGVSTDTQYF.

The rearrangement links TRBV10-3 to TRBJ2-7; 7 nucleotides agree with TRBD1. The trim removed 2 bases at V and 2 bases at J, leaving 3 bases unmatched. Germline-derived CDR1 and CDR2 are ENHRY and SYGVKD. This CDR3 is 14 amino acids long. The CDR3: CAISELGQTYEQYF. DNA of the CDR3: TGTGCCATCAGTGAGCTGGGACAGACCTACGAGCAGTACTTC.

This clone was found a few times. This chain connects TRBV5-1 to TRBJ2-4; weak D call: TRBD2 (6 bases). Trimming took 8 bases from V and 0 from J, leaving 9 bases between them. CDR1 is SGHRS and CDR2 is YFSETQ in the germline V gene. This CDR3 is built from 13 residues. This CDR3 is CASAGGAKNIQYF. DNA of the CDR3: TGCGCCAGTGCCGGGGGAGCCAAAAACATTCAGTACTTC.

In this sample, this clone turned up a few times. Other nucleotide sequences in the sample specify the same CDR3. V gene TRBV10-3 combines with J gene TRBJ2-5, with unresolved D. Trimming took 0 bases from V and 5 from J, leaving 1 base between them. The CDR3 extends over 11 amino acids. Germline CDR1 and CDR2: ENHRY and SYGVKD. The DNA of the CDR3 is TGTGCCATCAGTGAGTCCGAGACCCAGTACTTC. Its protein product is CAISESETQYF.

This clone showed up just a few times. The rearrangement links TRBV2 to TRBJ1-4; D is unclear. The V end was cut by 2 bases, the J end by 8 bases, with 12 bases between. From germline, CDR1 is SNHLY and CDR2 FYNNEI. The CDR3 is 14 residues long. The CDR3 DNA follows: TGTGCCAGCAGTGAACAGGCGGGAAAGGAAAAACTGTTTTTT. Its translation is CASSEQAGKEKLFF.

The DNA of the CDR3 is TGCGCCAGCAGCCTACTAGCGACTACGAACACCGGGGAGCTGTTTTTT. Translating it yields CASSLLATTNTGELFF. The chain has TRBV4-1 and TRBJ2-2, with TRBD2 identical over 7 bases. Germline CDR1 and CDR2: MGHRA and YSYEKL. The CDR3 covers 16 residues. The V segment lost 4 bases and the J segment 0 bases; nucleotides outside the gene matches: 5.

V is TRBV2 and J is TRBJ2-4; TRBD1 matches 7 bases. V lost 8 bases to trimming and J lost 5 bases; unmatched junction nucleotides: 9. The CDR3 is made up of 14 amino acids. Germline V gives CDR1 SNHLY, CDR2 FYNNEI. DNA for the CDR3: TGTGCCAGCGATTACAGGGGACGTGAAAACATTCAGTACTTC. Translated, it gives CASDYRGRENIQYF.

This clone showed up just a few times. The chain joins TRBV11-3 to TRBJ2-5; tentatively, D is TRBD2 (5 bases). Germline CDR1 and CDR2: SGHNT and YENEEA. The CDR3 sequence is 13 residues long. The V gene lost 1 base and the J gene lost 6 bases, with 9 bases spanning the gap. In nucleotides, the CDR3 is TGTGCCAGCAGCTTAGCTGGAGGAAAGACCCAGTACTTC. Its protein is CASSLAGGKTQYF.

V and J are TRBV5-1 and TRBJ2-2; D unresolved. Germline CDR1 is SGHRS and CDR2 is YFSETQ. V dropped 0 bases and J dropped 5 bases, with 8 bases sitting between them. There are 14 residues in the CDR3. The CDR3 sequence is CASSLAWQTGELFF. The CDR3 coding sequence is TGCGCCAGCAGCTTGGCCTGGCAAACCGGGGAGCTGTTTTTT.

This CDR3 reads CSGSDQETQYF. CDR3 nucleotide sequence: TGCAGTGGTTCCGACCAAGAGACCCAGTACTTC. V and J are TRBV20-1 and TRBJ2-5, with D unclear. Looked up from germline, CDR1 is DFQATT and CDR2 is SNEGSKA (reference sequence). The CDR3 is 11 residues long. V was pared by 7 bases and J by 0 bases, with 6 bases between.

The chain has TRBV4-3 and TRBJ2-7; D is perhaps TRBD1 (8 bases). Trimming removed 1 base at V and 12 bases at J, with 28 bases between. The CDR3 runs 17 residues. Germline V gives CDR1 LGHNA, CDR2 YSLEER. The CDR3 protein is CASSQARAGTGFLGGYV. In nucleotides, the CDR3 is TGCGCCAGCAGCCAAGCCCGAGCGGGGACAGGTTTTCTCGGTGGGTACGTC.

The J gene is TRBJ1-2, the V gene TRBV14; D is unclear. Germline V gives CDR1 SGHDN, CDR2 FVKESK. The CDR3 covers 13 residues. Trimming took off 6 bases at V and 0 bases at J, with 8 bases between the two ends. The CDR3 protein is CASSTRANYGYTF. In DNA, the CDR3 is TGTGCCAGCAGTACAAGGGCTAACTATGGCTACACCTTC.

A few counts support this clone. This chain links TRBV4-2 with TRBJ2-7; D might be TRBD2 (5 bases). In germline, CDR1 is LGHNA, CDR2 YNFKEQ. V was pared by 2 bases and J by 1 base, with 12 bases between. The CDR3 runs to 15 residues. This CDR3 reads CASSQQLDGSYEQYF. In nucleotides, the CDR3 is TGTGCCAGCAGCCAACAACTAGATGGATCCTACGAGCAGTACTTC.

This rearrangement joins TRBV2 to TRBJ2-7; the D gene is possibly TRBD1 (5 bases). The V and J ends lost 0 bases and 2 bases respectively, with 8 bases between them. This CDR3 is built from 14 residues. CDR1 and CDR2 from the germline V gene are SNHLY and FYNNEI. The DNA of the CDR3 is TGTGCCAGCAGTGAAGCGGGGCTAACCTACGAGCAGTACTTC. Its translation: CASSEAGLTYEQYF.

The rearrangement joins TRBV4-2 to TRBJ2-2; unclear D gene. The V gene lost 4 bases and the J gene lost 7 bases, with 7 bases spanning the gap. The CDR3 covers 12 residues. Germline assignment: CDR1 LGHNA and CDR2 YNFKEQ. The CDR3 sequence is CASSPRVGELFF. The CDR3 bases are TGTGCCAGCAGCCCCCGTGTCGGGGAGCTGTTTTTT.

As to this clone: Possible read error: a much larger clone is one base away. The V gene is TRBV5-4, the J gene TRBJ1-1; D gene uncertain. CDR3 length equals 11 residues. Germline V lookup: CDR1 SGHNT, CDR2 YYREEE (reference sequence). Between the trimmed V and J ends, which lost 4 bases and 0 bases, there was a span of 1 base. For the CDR3, the DNA is TGTGCCAGCAGCGTGAACACTGAAGCTTTCTTT. Translation gives CASSVNTEAFF.

DNA of the CDR3: TGTGCCAGCAGCTTTAGCGGGGGGGCTGCAGAGACCCAGTACTTC. Protein sequence: CASSFSGGAAETQYF. The genes are TRBV7-2 and TRBJ2-5, with 11 bases identical to TRBD2. J was trimmed by 4 bases and V by 3 bases; bases with no gene match: 4. The CDR3 is made up of 15 amino acids. Germline V gene lookup returns CDR1 SGHTA and CDR2 FQGNSA.

This clone occurred many times. The sample holds other DNA sequences that translate to the same CDR3. The chain recombines TRBV7-9 with TRBJ2-3; possibly TRBD1 or TRBD2 for D (5 bases each). Germline assignment: CDR1 SEHNR and CDR2 FQNEAQ (reference sequence). This CDR3 region has 14 residues. Trimming removed 0 bases at V and 1 base at J, with 5 bases between. The CDR3 nucleotides read TGTGCCAGCAGCTTAGCGGGGGGCACAGATACGCAGTATTTT. Translation gives CASSLAGGTDTQYF.

This clone was seen a few times. The CDR3 coding sequence is TGTGCCAGCAGCTCCAGGGCGGGGAACCAAGAGACCCAGTACTTC. Translation gives CASSSRAGNQETQYF. The rearrangement uses TRBV11-3 and TRBJ2-5; D possibly corresponds to TRBD2 (6 bases). The V gene's germline CDR1 is SGHNT and CDR2 YENEEA. V was cut by 4 bases and J by 0 bases, with 12 bases left in between. This CDR3 contains 15 residues.